This TCR beta chain was identified during a study of T-cell memory formation after mild COVID-19. Whole-study findings and limits: Specificity for SARS-CoV-2 was not confirmed among the second-wave clones peaking on day 37. Contracting CD4+ clones sat mainly in CM and EM; CD8+ in EMRA.

This clonotype came up many times. The antigen is not known. V lost 2 bases to trimming and J lost 9 bases; unmatched junction nucleotides: 17. CDR1 and CDR2 from the germline V gene are SGHTA and FQGNSA. This CDR3 region has 19 residues. TCRdb reanalysed the 5' RACE reads using MiXCR and keeps one entry per CDR3 protein. The data show hundreds of thousands of distinct CDR3 sequences, 20% to 30% seen once. Sequencing was performed on PBMCs or a T cell subset sorted from them (not recorded which). This chain joins TRBV7-2 and TRBJ2-1; 12 positions match TRBD2. The sequence was obtained from an adult woman who had mild COVID-19 (a few samples of this study predate the infection). Cell type and time point are not known. CDR3: CASSLLASGRAFPSGEQFF. The DNA for the CDR3 is TGTGCCAGCAGCTTATTGGCTAGCGGGAGGGCCTTTCCTTCTGGTGAGCAGTTCTTC. Combining the CDR3 with reference TRBV7-2 and TRBJ2-1 gives the whole variable domain GAGVSQSPSNKVTEKGKDVELRCDPISGHTALYWYRQSLGQGLEFLIYFQGNSAPDKSGLPSDRFSAERTGGSVSTLTIQRTQQEDSAVYLCASSLLASGRAFPSGEQFFGPGTRLTVL.